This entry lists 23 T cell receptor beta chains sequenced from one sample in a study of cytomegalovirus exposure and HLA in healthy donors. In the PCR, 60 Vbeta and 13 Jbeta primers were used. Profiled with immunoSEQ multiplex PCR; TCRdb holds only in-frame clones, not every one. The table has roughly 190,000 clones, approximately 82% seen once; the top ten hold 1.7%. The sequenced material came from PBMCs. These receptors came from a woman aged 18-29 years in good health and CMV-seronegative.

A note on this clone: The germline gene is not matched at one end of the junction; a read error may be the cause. The CDR3 coding sequence is TGTGCCAGCAGCGAAGCGGGAGGTTCCACAGATACGCAGTATTTT. Translated, it gives CASSEAGGSTDTQYF. The chain couples TRBV2 to TRBJ2-3, with 9 bases matching TRBD2. From germline, CDR1 is SNHLY and CDR2 FYNNEI. There are 15 residues in the CDR3.

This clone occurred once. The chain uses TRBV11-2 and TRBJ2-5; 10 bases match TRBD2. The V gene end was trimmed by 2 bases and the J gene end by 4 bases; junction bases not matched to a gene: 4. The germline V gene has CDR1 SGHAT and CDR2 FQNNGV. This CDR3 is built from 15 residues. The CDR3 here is CASSLTSGMGETQYF. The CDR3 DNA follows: TGTGCCAGCAGCTTAACTAGCGGGATGGGAGAGACCCAGTACTTC.

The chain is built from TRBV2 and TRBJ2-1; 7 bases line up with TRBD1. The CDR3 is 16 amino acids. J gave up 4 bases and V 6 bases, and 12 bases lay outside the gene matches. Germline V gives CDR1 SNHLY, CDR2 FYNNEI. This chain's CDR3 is CASRPPPGTEYNEQFF. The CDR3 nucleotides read TGTGCCAGCAGGCCACCTCCGGGGACAGAATACAATGAGCAGTTCTTC. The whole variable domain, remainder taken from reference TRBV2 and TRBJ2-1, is EPEVTQTPSHQVTQMGQEVILRCVPISNHLYFYWYRQILGQKVEFLVSFYNNEISEKSEIFDDQFSVERPDGSNFTLKIRSTKLEDSAMYFCASRPPPGTEYNEQFFGPGTRLTVL.

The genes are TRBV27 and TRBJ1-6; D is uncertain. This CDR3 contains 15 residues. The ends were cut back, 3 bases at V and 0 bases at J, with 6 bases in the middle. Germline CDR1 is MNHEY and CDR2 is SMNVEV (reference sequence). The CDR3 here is CASSFVSSYNSPLHF. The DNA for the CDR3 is TGTGCCAGCAGTTTCGTGAGCTCCTATAATTCACCCCTCCACTTT.

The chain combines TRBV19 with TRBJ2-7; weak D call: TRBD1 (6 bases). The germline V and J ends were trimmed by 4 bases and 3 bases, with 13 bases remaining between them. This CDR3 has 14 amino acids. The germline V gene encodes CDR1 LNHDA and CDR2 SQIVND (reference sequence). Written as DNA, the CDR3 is TGTGCCAGTAGTAAAGAAGGACAGTACTACGAGCAGTACTTC. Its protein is CASSKEGQYYEQYF.

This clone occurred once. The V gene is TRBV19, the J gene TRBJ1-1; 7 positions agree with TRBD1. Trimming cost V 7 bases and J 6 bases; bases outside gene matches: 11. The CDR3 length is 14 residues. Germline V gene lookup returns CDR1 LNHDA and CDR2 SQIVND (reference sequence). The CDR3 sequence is CASTANRGNAEAFF. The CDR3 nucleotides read TGTGCCAGTACCGCAAACAGGGGAAACGCTGAAGCTTTCTTT.

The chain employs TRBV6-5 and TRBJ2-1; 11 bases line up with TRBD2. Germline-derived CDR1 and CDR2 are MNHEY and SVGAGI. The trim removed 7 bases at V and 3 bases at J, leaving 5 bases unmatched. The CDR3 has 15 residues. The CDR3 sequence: CASKAGLAVYNEQFF. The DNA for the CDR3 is TGTGCCAGCAAGGCGGGACTAGCGGTCTACAATGAGCAGTTCTTC.

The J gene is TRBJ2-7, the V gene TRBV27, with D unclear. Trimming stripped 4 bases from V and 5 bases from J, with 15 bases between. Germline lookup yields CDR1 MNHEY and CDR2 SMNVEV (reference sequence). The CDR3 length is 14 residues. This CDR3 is CASSSPSTWNEQYF. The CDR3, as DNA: TGTGCCAGCAGTTCCCCTTCGACATGGAACGAGCAGTACTTC.

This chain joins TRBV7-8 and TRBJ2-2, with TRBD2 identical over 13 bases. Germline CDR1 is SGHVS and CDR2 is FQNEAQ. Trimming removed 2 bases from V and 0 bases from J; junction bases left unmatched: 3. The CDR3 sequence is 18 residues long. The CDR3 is CASSLLLAGGTNTGELFF. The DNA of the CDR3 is TGTGCCAGCAGCTTACTACTAGCGGGAGGGACGAACACCGGGGAGCTGTTTTTT. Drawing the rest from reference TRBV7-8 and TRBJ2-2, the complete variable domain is GAGVSQSPRYKVAKRGQDVALRCDPISGHVSLFWYQQALGQGPEFLTYFQNEAQLDKSGLPSDRFFAERPEGSVSTLKIQRTQQEDSAVYLCASSLLLAGGTNTGELFFGEGSRLTVL.

The CDR3 nucleotides are TGTGCCAGCAGCGTAGGAGGGGCTAGCGGCTCCTACGAGCAGTACTTC. It is translated as CASSVGGASGSYEQYF. The chain carries TRBV9 and TRBJ2-7, with 7 bases identical to TRBD2. The CDR3 has 16 residues. Germline-derived CDR1 and CDR2 are SGDLS and YYNGEE. The V gene end was trimmed by 0 bases and the J gene end by 0 bases; junction bases not matched to a gene: 6. Looking up the rest from reference TRBV9 and TRBJ2-7 gives the full variable domain: DSGVTQTPKHLITATGQRVTLRCSPRSGDLSVYWYQQSLDQGLQFLIQYYNGEERAKGNILERFSAQQFPDLHSELNLSSLELGDSALYFCASSVGGASGSYEQYFGPGTRLTVT.

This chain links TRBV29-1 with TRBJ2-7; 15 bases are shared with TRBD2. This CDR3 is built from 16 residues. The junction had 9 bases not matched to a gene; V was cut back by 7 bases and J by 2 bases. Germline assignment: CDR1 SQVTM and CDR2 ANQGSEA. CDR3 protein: CSAVGGTSGRPYEQYF. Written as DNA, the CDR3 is TGCAGCGCCGTTGGAGGGACTAGCGGGAGGCCCTACGAGCAGTACTTC.

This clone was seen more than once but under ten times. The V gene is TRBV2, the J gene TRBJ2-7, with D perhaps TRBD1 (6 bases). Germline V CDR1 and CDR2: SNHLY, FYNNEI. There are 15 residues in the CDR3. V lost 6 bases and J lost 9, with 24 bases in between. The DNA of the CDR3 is TGTGCCAGCAGAGAGGACAGAGTCTACTCCCGGGGGCAGTACTTC. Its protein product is CASREDRVYSRGQYF.

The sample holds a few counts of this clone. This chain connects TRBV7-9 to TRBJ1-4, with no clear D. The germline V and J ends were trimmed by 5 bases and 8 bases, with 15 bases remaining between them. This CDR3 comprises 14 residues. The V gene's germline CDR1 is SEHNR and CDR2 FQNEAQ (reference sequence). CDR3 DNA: TGTGCCAGCAGCGAAAATTTCGTTGAGGAAAAACTGTTTTTT. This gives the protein CASSENFVEEKLFF. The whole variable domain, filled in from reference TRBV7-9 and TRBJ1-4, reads DTGVSQNPRHKITKRGQNVTFRCDPISEHNRLYWYRQTLGQGPEFLTYFQNEAQLEKSRLLSDRFSAERPKGSFSTLEIQRTEQGDSAMYLCASSENFVEEKLFFGSGTQLSVL.

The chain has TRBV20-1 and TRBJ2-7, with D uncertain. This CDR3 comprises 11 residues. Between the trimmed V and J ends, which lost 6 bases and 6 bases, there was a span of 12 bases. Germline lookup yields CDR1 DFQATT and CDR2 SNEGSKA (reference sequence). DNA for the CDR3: TGCAGTGCCAAGCCCCATCCCGAGCAGTACTTC. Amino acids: CSAKPHPEQYF.

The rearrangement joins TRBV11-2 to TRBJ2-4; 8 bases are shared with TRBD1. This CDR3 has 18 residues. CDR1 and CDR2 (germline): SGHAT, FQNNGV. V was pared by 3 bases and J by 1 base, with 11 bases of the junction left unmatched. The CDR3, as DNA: TGTGCCAGCAGCTTCCAGATTACAGGGGGTAGTGCCAAAAACATTCAGTACTTC. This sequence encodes CASSFQITGGSAKNIQYF.

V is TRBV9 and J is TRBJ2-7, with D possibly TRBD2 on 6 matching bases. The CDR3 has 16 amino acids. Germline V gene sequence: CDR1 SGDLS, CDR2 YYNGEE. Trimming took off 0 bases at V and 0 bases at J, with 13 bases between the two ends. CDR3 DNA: TGTGCCAGCAGCGTAGATGGGGGGTCCGGCTCCTACGAGCAGTACTTC. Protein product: CASSVDGGSGSYEQYF.

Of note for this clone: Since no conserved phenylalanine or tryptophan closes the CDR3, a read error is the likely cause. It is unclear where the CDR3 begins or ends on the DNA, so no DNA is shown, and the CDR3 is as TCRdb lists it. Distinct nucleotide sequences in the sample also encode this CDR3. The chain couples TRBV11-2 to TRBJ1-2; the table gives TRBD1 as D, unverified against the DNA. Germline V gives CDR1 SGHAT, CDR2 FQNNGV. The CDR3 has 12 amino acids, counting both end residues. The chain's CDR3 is CASSAWTESPFV.

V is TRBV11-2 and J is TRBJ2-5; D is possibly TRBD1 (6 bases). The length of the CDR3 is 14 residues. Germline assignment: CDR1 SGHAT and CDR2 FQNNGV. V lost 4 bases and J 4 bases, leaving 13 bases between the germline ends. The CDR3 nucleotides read TGTGCCAGCAGCTCGATACAGGGCCGAGAGACCCAGTACTTC. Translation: CASSSIQGRETQYF.

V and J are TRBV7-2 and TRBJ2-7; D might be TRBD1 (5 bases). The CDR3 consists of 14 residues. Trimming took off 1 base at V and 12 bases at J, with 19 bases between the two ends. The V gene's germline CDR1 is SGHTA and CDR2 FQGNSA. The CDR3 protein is CASSLEQTVKLVYF. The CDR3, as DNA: TGTGCCAGCAGCTTAGAGCAGACAGTGAAGTTAGTGTACTTC.

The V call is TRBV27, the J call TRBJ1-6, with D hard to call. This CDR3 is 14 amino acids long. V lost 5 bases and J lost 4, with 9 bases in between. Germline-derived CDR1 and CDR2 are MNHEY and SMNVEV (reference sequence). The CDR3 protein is CASSPNTYNSPLHF. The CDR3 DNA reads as TGTGCCAGCAGTCCGAACACGTATAATTCACCCCTCCACTTT.

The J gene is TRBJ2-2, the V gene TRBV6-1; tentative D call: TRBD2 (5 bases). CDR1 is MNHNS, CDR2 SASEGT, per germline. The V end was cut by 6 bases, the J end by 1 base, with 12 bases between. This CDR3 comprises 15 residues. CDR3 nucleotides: TGTGCCAGCAGGGCGGGTCGAATGAACACCGGGGAGCTGTTTTTT. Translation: CASRAGRMNTGELFF.

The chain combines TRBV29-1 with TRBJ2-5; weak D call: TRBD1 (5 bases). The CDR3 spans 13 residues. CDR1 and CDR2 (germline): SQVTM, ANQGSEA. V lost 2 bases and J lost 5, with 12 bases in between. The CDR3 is CSVEIRGMETQYF. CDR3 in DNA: TGCAGCGTTGAAATTAGGGGTATGGAGACCCAGTACTTC.

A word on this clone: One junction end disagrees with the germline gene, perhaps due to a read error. CDR3 coding DNA: TGTTCCAGCAGCCAAAGCCCCCCCGGGAGGGAGACCCAGTACTTC. It encodes CSSSQSPPGRETQYF. J is TRBJ2-5 and V is TRBV7-9, with TRBD2 matching over 7 bases. Germline loops: CDR1 SEHNR, CDR2 FQNEAQ (reference sequence). This CDR3 contains 15 residues.